This record covers a single T cell receptor beta chain. These data originate in a study of CD8 T cells in Susac syndrome. The junction had 16 bases not matched to a gene; V was cut back by 1 base and J by 4 bases. Germline CDR1 reads PRHDT; CDR2 reads FYEKMQ (reference sequence). The CDR3 length is 20 residues. After extraction with the RNeasy kit, about 0.45 to 1 ug of the RNA was reverse transcribed using random hexamers. TCRdb re-analysed the immunoSEQ multiplex PCR reads in MiXCR, keeping a single row per CDR3 protein. The sample has about 180,000 distinct CDR3 sequences, about 95% seen once; the top ten hold 0.15% to 0.2%.

The sequence was obtained from a human donor with multiple sclerosis. Material: CD8+ T cells from PBMCs. The chain recombines TRBV13 with TRBJ2-1, with 10 nucleotides matching TRBD2. This CDR3 is CASSLEVEASGGPNYNEQFF. The CDR3 bases are TGTGCCAGCAGCTTAGAGGTTGAGGCTAGCGGGGGACCTAATTACAATGAGCAGTTCTTC.